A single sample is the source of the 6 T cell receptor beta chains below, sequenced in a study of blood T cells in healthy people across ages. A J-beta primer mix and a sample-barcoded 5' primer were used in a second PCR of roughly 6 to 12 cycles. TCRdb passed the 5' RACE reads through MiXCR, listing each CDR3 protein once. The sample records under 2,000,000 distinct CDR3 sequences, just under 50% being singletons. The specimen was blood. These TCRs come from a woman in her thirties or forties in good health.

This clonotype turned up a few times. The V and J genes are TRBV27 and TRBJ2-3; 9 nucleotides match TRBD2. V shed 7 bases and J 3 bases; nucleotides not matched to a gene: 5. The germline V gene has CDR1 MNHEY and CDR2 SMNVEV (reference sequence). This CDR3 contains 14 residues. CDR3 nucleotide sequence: TGTGCCAGCATTGCGGGGGGGCGAACAGATACGCAGTATTTT. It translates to CASIAGGRTDTQYF.

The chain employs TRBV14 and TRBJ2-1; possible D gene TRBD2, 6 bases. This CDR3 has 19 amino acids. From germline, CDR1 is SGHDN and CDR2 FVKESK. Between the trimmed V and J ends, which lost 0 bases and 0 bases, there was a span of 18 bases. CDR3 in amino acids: CASSQDVGGAGSSYNEQFF. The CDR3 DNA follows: TGTGCCAGCAGCCAAGATGTGGGCGGAGCGGGCTCCTCCTACAATGAGCAGTTCTTC.

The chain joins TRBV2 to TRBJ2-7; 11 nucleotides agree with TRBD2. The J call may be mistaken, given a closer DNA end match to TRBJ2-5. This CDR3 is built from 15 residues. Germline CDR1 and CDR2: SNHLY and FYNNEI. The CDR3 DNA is TGTGCCAGCAGGGAACTAGCGGGGGTTCAAGAGACCCAGTACTTC. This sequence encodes CASRELAGVQETQYF.

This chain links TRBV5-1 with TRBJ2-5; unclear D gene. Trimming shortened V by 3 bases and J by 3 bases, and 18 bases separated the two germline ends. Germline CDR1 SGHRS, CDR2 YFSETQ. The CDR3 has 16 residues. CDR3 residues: CASSSRVGVLEETQYF. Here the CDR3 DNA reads TGCGCCAGCAGCTCTCGGGTTGGGGTATTGGAAGAGACCCAGTACTTC.

CDR3 DNA: TGTGCCAGCAGTTTTCAGGGCCCCAGCAATCAGCCCCAGCATTTT. Translation: CASSFQGPSNQPQHF. The chain joins TRBV12-3 or TRBV12-4 to TRBJ1-5; D is perhaps TRBD1 (5 bases). The CDR3 contains 15 residues. V was trimmed by 3 bases and J by 1 base, leaving 10 bases between them.

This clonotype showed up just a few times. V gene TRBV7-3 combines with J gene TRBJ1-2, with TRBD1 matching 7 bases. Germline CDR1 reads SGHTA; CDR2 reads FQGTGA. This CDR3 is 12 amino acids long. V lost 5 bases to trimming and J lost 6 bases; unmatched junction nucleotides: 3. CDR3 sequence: CASSEGTDGYTF. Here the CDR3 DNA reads TGTGCCAGCAGCGAGGGGACAGATGGCTACACCTTC.